This is a list of T cell receptor beta chains from one sample in a study of T cell changes during pregnancy in multiple sclerosis. Method: immunoSEQ multiplex PCR; TCRdb's copy keeps in-frame clones and lacks some. Of roughly 74,000 clones in the sample, roughly nine tenths were seen once. The material sequenced was peripheral blood, taken before pregnancy. The source is a female donor with multiple sclerosis, enrolled in a pregnancy study. CDR3s include the opening cysteine and the closing phenylalanine or tryptophan. Fields, in order: clone size, D gene, V gene, J gene, CDR3 DNA, CDR3 protein. D genes are given only for firm matches. Clone size is not always given. Where it is, it says once, few, many or a class for expanded clones.

abundance: -; d_gene: -; v_gene: TRBV7-9; j_gene: TRBJ2-2; CDR3nt: TGTGCCAGCAGCCGTCCAGGGCCCACGAACACCGGGGAGCTGTTTTTT; CDR3aa: CASSRPGPTNTGELFF
abundance: -; d_gene: TRBD1; v_gene: TRBV7-2; j_gene: TRBJ2-1; CDR3nt: TGTGCCAGCAGCTTCAACAGGGGCGATGAGCAGTTCTTC; CDR3aa: CASSFNRGDEQFF
abundance: -; d_gene: TRBD1; v_gene: TRBV4-3; j_gene: TRBJ2-4; CDR3nt: TGCGCCAGCAGCCAAGTGACAGGGTCTTTCATTCAGTACTTC; CDR3aa: CASSQVTGSFIQYF
abundance: -; d_gene: -; v_gene: TRBV7-9; j_gene: TRBJ1-1; CDR3nt: TGTGCCAGCAGCCGGTTATCCACTGAAGCTTTCTTT; CDR3aa: CASSRLSTEAFF
abundance: -; d_gene: TRBD1; v_gene: TRBV6-5; j_gene: TRBJ1-2; CDR3nt: TGTGCCAGCAGTTACTCCATGACAGGGGTGGGCTATGGCTACACCTTC; CDR3aa: CASSYSMTGVGYGYTF
abundance: -; d_gene: -; v_gene: TRBV5-1; j_gene: TRBJ1-2; CDR3nt: TGCGCCAGCATGGCGCCAGGGGACTATGGCTACACCTTC; CDR3aa: CASMAPGDYGYTF
abundance: -; d_gene: -; v_gene: TRBV29-1; j_gene: TRBJ1-1; CDR3nt: TGCAGCGTTGAGTATCGGTTTACGGACACTGAAGCTTTCTTT; CDR3aa: CSVEYRFTDTEAFF
abundance: -; d_gene: -; v_gene: TRBV7-2; j_gene: TRBJ2-3; CDR3nt: TGTGCCAGCAGCTTTTCCAGGGGCGCGGGAGAGGGAGATACGCAGTATTTT; CDR3aa: CASSFSRGAGEGDTQYF
abundance: -; d_gene: -; v_gene: TRBV7-9; j_gene: TRBJ1-1; CDR3nt: TGTGCCAGCAGCTCTGGAAGGACCGGGACAATGAACACTGAAGCTTTCTTT; CDR3aa: CASSSGRTGTMNTEAFF
abundance: -; d_gene: -; v_gene: TRBV5-1; j_gene: TRBJ2-2; CDR3nt: TGCGCCAGCAGCTTGGAACAGATCAACACCGGGGAGCTGTTTTTT; CDR3aa: CASSLEQINTGELFF
abundance: few; d_gene: -; v_gene: TRBV7-9; j_gene: TRBJ2-7; CDR3nt: TGTGCCAGCAGCCCGAAGCTAGCGTCCCACGAGCAGTACTTC; CDR3aa: CASSPKLASHEQYF
abundance: -; d_gene: TRBD1; v_gene: TRBV6-5; j_gene: TRBJ2-7; CDR3nt: TGTGCCAGCAGTTGGACAGGGGGGACCTACGAGCAGTACTTC; CDR3aa: CASSWTGGTYEQYF
abundance: few; d_gene: -; v_gene: TRBV10-3; j_gene: TRBJ2-7; CDR3nt: TGTGCCATCAGTGAGTCCGGGACACCGCACGAGCAGTACTTC; CDR3aa: CAISESGTPHEQYF
abundance: once; d_gene: -; v_gene: TRBV19; j_gene: TRBJ1-2; CDR3nt: TGTGCCAGTACCAATACGGGGTATGGCTACACCTTC; CDR3aa: CASTNTGYGYTF
abundance: -; d_gene: TRBD2; v_gene: TRBV28; j_gene: TRBJ2-2; CDR3nt: TGTGCCAGCGGATCTCTTAGCGGGGGAATACCCGGGGAGCTGTTTTTT; CDR3aa: CASGSLSGGIPGELFF
abundance: -; d_gene: TRBD2; v_gene: TRBV7-4; j_gene: TRBJ2-7; CDR3nt: TGTGCCAGCAGCTGCCCGGGACTAGCGTCCGACGAGCAGTACTTC; CDR3aa: CASSCPGLASDEQYF
abundance: -; d_gene: TRBD2; v_gene: TRBV4-2; j_gene: TRBJ2-1; CDR3nt: TGTGCCAGCAGCCAAGTTCTAGCGGGGAGCTCCTACAATGAGCAGTTCTTC; CDR3aa: CASSQVLAGSSYNEQFF
abundance: few; d_gene: -; v_gene: TRBV29-1; j_gene: TRBJ1-2; CDR3nt: TGCAGCGCAAGACAGGACGCTAACTATGGCTACACCTTC; CDR3aa: CSARQDANYGYTF
abundance: -; d_gene: -; v_gene: TRBV6-5; j_gene: TRBJ1-2; CDR3nt: TGTGCCAGCAGTTACTCGAGTATGCAGGGCTATGGCTACACCTTC; CDR3aa: CASSYSSMQGYGYTF
abundance: -; d_gene: -; v_gene: TRBV7-9; j_gene: TRBJ2-7; CDR3nt: TGTGCCAGCAGCGGGAGCTCCTACGAGCAGTACTTC; CDR3aa: CASSGSSYEQYF
abundance: few; d_gene: -; v_gene: TRBV2; j_gene: TRBJ2-7; CDR3nt: TGTGCCAGCAGTGTCGAGGACAGAGGAAAGCAGTACTTC; CDR3aa: CASSVEDRGKQYF
abundance: -; d_gene: -; v_gene: TRBV5-5; j_gene: TRBJ1-2; CDR3nt: TGTGCCAGCAGCTTGGCCGGGGGGGCCTCCTATGGCTACACCTTC; CDR3aa: CASSLAGGASYGYTF
abundance: few; d_gene: -; v_gene: TRBV27; j_gene: TRBJ1-2; CDR3nt: TGTGCCAGCAGTTTAGGTACTGACTACTATGGCTACACCTTC; CDR3aa: CASSLGTDYYGYTF
abundance: -; d_gene: -; v_gene: TRBV7-9; j_gene: TRBJ2-1; CDR3nt: TGTGCCAGCAGCCCCATCCGAACAGATCAGTTCTTC; CDR3aa: CASSPIRTDQFF
abundance: -; d_gene: -; v_gene: TRBV18; j_gene: TRBJ1-1; CDR3nt: TGTGCCAGCTCACCACTGGTGCGCACTGAAGCTTTCTTT; CDR3aa: CASSPLVRTEAFF
abundance: -; d_gene: -; v_gene: TRBV7-6; j_gene: TRBJ1-1; CDR3nt: TGTGCCAGCAGCTTAGGGGACCACAGGGTTACTGAAGCTTTCTTT; CDR3aa: CASSLGDHRVTEAFF
abundance: -; d_gene: -; v_gene: TRBV30; j_gene: TRBJ2-3; CDR3nt: TGTGCCTGGACGCGGACTGTAAGCACAGATACGCAGTATTTT; CDR3aa: CAWTRTVSTDTQYF
abundance: -; d_gene: TRBD1; v_gene: TRBV29-1; j_gene: TRBJ2-3; CDR3nt: TGCAGCGTGGAAACAGGGGACCCCACAGATACGCAGTATTTT; CDR3aa: CSVETGDPTDTQYF
abundance: -; d_gene: -; v_gene: TRBV6-1; j_gene: TRBJ2-7; CDR3nt: TGTGCCAGCAGTGAACCAGAGTCAGACTTCTACGAGCAGTACTTC; CDR3aa: CASSEPESDFYEQYF
abundance: -; d_gene: -; v_gene: TRBV7-3; j_gene: TRBJ1-2; CDR3nt: TGTGCCAGCAGCTGCCCGGGAGGTGGCTACACCTTC; CDR3aa: CASSCPGGGYTF
abundance: -; d_gene: -; v_gene: TRBV5-5; j_gene: TRBJ1-2; CDR3nt: TGTGCCAGCAGCTTGTCACAGAACTATGGCTACACCTTC; CDR3aa: CASSLSQNYGYTF
abundance: once; d_gene: -; v_gene: TRBV2; j_gene: TRBJ1-1; CDR3nt: TGTGCCAGAAAACTAGGGCAGCCGAACACTGAAGCTTTCTTT; CDR3aa: CARKLGQPNTEAFF
abundance: once; d_gene: TRBD2; v_gene: TRBV5-4; j_gene: TRBJ2-5; CDR3nt: TGTGCCAGCAGCTTGGAAGCGGGGTACCAAGAGACCCAGTACTTC; CDR3aa: CASSLEAGYQETQYF
abundance: once; d_gene: -; v_gene: TRBV4-1; j_gene: TRBJ1-5; CDR3nt: TGCGCCAGCAGCCAAGACAGGGCTTATCAGCCCCAGCATTTT; CDR3aa: CASSQDRAYQPQHF
abundance: -; d_gene: -; v_gene: TRBV10-3; j_gene: TRBJ1-1; CDR3nt: TGTGCCATCACCGCGGGGGGCGGATATGAAGCTTTCTTT; CDR3aa: CAITAGGGYEAFF
abundance: -; d_gene: TRBD1; v_gene: TRBV9; j_gene: TRBJ2-7; CDR3nt: TGTGCCAGCAGCGTCGCCCAGGGGGCCTACGAGCAGTACTTC; CDR3aa: CASSVAQGAYEQYF
abundance: -; d_gene: TRBD1; v_gene: TRBV19; j_gene: TRBJ2-1; CDR3nt: TGTGCCAGTACCCAGGGGGTTAATGAGCAGTTCTTC; CDR3aa: CASTQGVNEQFF
abundance: -; d_gene: TRBD1; v_gene: TRBV29-1; j_gene: TRBJ1-2; CDR3nt: TGCAGCGTAGCCGAGGGGGCTGACTATGGCTACACCTTC; CDR3aa: CSVAEGADYGYTF
abundance: -; d_gene: TRBD2; v_gene: TRBV9; j_gene: TRBJ2-1; CDR3nt: TGTGCCAGCAGCTTTAGCGGGGGGGCTGGAAATGAGCAGTTCTTC; CDR3aa: CASSFSGGAGNEQFF
abundance: -; d_gene: TRBD2; v_gene: TRBV7-9; j_gene: TRBJ2-7; CDR3nt: TGTGCCAGCAACATAGCGGGAGCTGGCGAGCAGTACTTC; CDR3aa: CASNIAGAGEQYF
abundance: -; d_gene: TRBD1; v_gene: TRBV4-1; j_gene: TRBJ2-5; CDR3nt: TGCGCCAGCAGCCAAGATATGGCAGGGGGCGAAGAGACCCAGTACTTC; CDR3aa: CASSQDMAGGEETQYF
abundance: few; d_gene: -; v_gene: TRBV5-4; j_gene: TRBJ2-7; CDR3nt: TGTGCCAGCAGCTTGGAGATGAGCTCCTACGAGCAGTACTTC; CDR3aa: CASSLEMSSYEQYF
abundance: -; d_gene: -; v_gene: TRBV7-8; j_gene: TRBJ2-7; CDR3nt: TGTGCCAGCGGGGTGGGGCGGAACGAGCAGTACTTC; CDR3aa: CASGVGRNEQYF
abundance: -; d_gene: -; v_gene: TRBV21-1; j_gene: TRBJ2-5; CDR3nt: TGTGCCAGCAGCAAAAAGAGGGAACAGTTTCAAGAGACCCAGTACTTC; CDR3aa: CASSKKREQFQETQYF
abundance: few; d_gene: -; v_gene: TRBV7-9; j_gene: TRBJ1-3; CDR3nt: TGTGCCAGCGACAAGAGCGTCTGGGACTCCACCTCTGGAAACACCATATATTTT; CDR3aa: CASDKSVWDSTSGNTIYF
abundance: -; d_gene: -; v_gene: TRBV6-1; j_gene: TRBJ2-1; CDR3nt: TGTGCCAGCAGCGTCAATGAGCAGTTCTTC; CDR3aa: CASSVNEQFF
abundance: -; d_gene: -; v_gene: TRBV5-1; j_gene: TRBJ1-2; CDR3nt: TGCGCCAGCAGCTTATCCGTGCAGTTAAACTATGGCTACACCTTC; CDR3aa: CASSLSVQLNYGYTF
abundance: few; d_gene: -; v_gene: TRBV2; j_gene: TRBJ1-3; CDR3nt: TGTGCCAGCAGTGAAAGCGCCGGACAGACTTCTGGAAACACCATATATTTT; CDR3aa: CASSESAGQTSGNTIYF
abundance: few; d_gene: -; v_gene: TRBV7-9; j_gene: TRBJ2-3; CDR3nt: TGTGCCAGCAGATACGCCCAGATCGGGGGGCTACCCACAGATACGCAGTATTTT; CDR3aa: CASRYAQIGGLPTDTQYF